A selection of T cell receptor beta chains follows, all from one sample in a study of Ad26.COV2.S vaccination and SARS-CoV-2 variants. Data came from immunoSEQ multiplex PCR; TCRdb stores just in-frame clones and leaves some out. Of around 350,000 clones listed, just over 90% were seen once; the top ten hold 3.9%. This specimen consisted of peripheral blood, obtained after recovery from COVID-19. The receptors originated from a human donor who had recovered from COVID-19. Both conserved end residues are part of each CDR3. Each record gives: J gene, V gene, CDR3 length, CDR3 protein.

J: TRBJ1-1
V: TRBV5-6
length: 17
CDR3: CASSLALTGVMNTEAFF

J: TRBJ2-7
V: TRBV7-9
length: 16
CDR3: CASSLQGRAVDYEQYF

J: TRBJ2-3
V: TRBV10-3
length: 15
CDR3: CAIRELAGFTDTQYF

J: TRBJ1-1
V: TRBV7-2
length: 14
CDR3: CASSSGQSNTEAFF

J: TRBJ2-5
V: TRBV5-1
length: 18
CDR3: CASSLRTSGGFRQETQYF

J: TRBJ2-2
V: TRBV7-2
length: 16
CDR3: CASSPHRGIRTGELFF

J: TRBJ2-5
V: TRBV12-3/TRBV12-4
length: 11
CDR3: CASSLQETQYF

J: TRBJ2-5
V: TRBV9
length: 12
CDR3: CASSGYQETQYF

J: TRBJ1-1
V: TRBV18
length: 15
CDR3: CASSRTGGGNTEAFF

J: TRBJ2-7
V: TRBV11-2
length: 15
CDR3: CASSGATGGWYEQYF

J: TRBJ1-2
V: TRBV14
length: 15
CDR3: CASSHGTPNNYGYTF

J: TRBJ2-7
V: TRBV27
length: 14
CDR3: CASSRQGSVDEQYF

J: TRBJ2-1
V: TRBV5-6
length: 11
CDR3: CASSRGQPQFF

J: TRBJ1-6
V: TRBV7-3
length: 14
CDR3: CASSLRTANSPLHF

J: TRBJ2-3
V: TRBV27
length: 17
CDR3: CASRLTPGLLSTDTQYF

J: TRBJ2-2
V: TRBV9
length: 14
CDR3: CASSGQGGSGELFF

J: TRBJ1-1
V: TRBV5-1
length: 13
CDR3: CASGQEGLTEAFF

J: TRBJ2-2
V: TRBV6-1
length: 14
CDR3: CASSEMANTGELFF

J: TRBJ2-1
V: TRBV4-2
length: 14
CDR3: CASSHGSRANEQFF

J: TRBJ1-2
V: TRBV19
length: 15
CDR3: CASRDRGSGNYGYTF

J: TRBJ2-1
V: TRBV5-1
length: 16
CDR3: CASSSGLAVTYNEQFF

J: TRBJ1-2
V: TRBV7-2
length: 14
CDR3: CASSLKGSNYGYTF

J: TRBJ2-1
V: TRBV7-6
length: 16
CDR3: CASSLRTSGAYNEQFF

J: TRBJ2-2
V: TRBV7-8
length: 16
CDR3: CASSLGGTSVLGELFF

J: TRBJ2-7
V: TRBV6-5
length: 14
CDR3: CASSYLGGSYEQYF

J: TRBJ2-2
V: TRBV11-2
length: 17
CDR3: CASSLAPTGLWAGELFF

J: TRBJ2-5
V: TRBV15
length: 15
CDR3: CATSTPGGQGETQYF

J: TRBJ1-2
V: TRBV2
length: 13
CDR3: CAREGRDNYGYTF

J: TRBJ2-7
V: TRBV2
length: 12
CDR3: CASTGDIYEQYF

J: TRBJ2-3
V: TRBV11-3
length: 13
CDR3: CASSSSGTDTQYF

J: TRBJ1-2
V: TRBV12-3/TRBV12-4
length: 12
CDR3: CASSSAPAGYTF

J: TRBJ2-5
V: TRBV9
length: 14
CDR3: CASSARTGGETQYF

J: TRBJ1-5
V: TRBV4-1
length: 14
CDR3: CASRLQGGGQPQHF

J: TRBJ1-2
V: TRBV7-9
length: 14
CDR3: CASSLGSINYGYTF

J: TRBJ2-5
V: TRBV9
length: 15
CDR3: CASSVGEGRAETQYF

J: TRBJ2-1
V: TRBV2
length: 12
CDR3: CASSAMDNEQFF

J: TRBJ1-2
V: TRBV9
length: 14
CDR3: CASSVSTQFYGYTF

J: TRBJ1-1
V: TRBV9
length: 13
CDR3: CASSVSSGTEAFF

J: TRBJ2-6
V: TRBV21-1
length: 21
CDR3: CASQKSLPGARVCSGANVLTF

J: TRBJ1-2
V: TRBV27
length: 16
CDR3: CASSPWGGRRNYGYTF

J: TRBJ2-7
V: TRBV6-6
length: 15
CDR3: CASRPHGTLTYEQYF

J: TRBJ1-1
V: TRBV3-1/TRBV3-2
length: 14
CDR3: CASSQDRVGTEAFF

J: TRBJ2-5
V: TRBV27
length: 16
CDR3: CASSMLGREGGETQYF

J: TRBJ2-2
V: TRBV25-1
length: 15
CDR3: CASSPRDGGTGELFF

J: TRBJ2-7
V: TRBV14
length: 15
CDR3: CASSQDRYSSYEQYF

J: TRBJ1-3
V: TRBV2
length: 12
CDR3: CASSDRGNTIYF